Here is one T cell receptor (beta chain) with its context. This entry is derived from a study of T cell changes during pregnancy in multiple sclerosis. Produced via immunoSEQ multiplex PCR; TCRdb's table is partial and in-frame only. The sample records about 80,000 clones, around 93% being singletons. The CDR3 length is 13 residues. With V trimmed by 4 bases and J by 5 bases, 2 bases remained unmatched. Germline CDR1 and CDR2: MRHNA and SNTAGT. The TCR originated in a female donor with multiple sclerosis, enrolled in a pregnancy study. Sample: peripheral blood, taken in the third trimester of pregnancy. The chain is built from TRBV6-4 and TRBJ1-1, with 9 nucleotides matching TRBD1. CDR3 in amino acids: CASSVGQGTEAFF. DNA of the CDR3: TGTGCCAGCAGTGTTGGACAGGGGACTGAAGCTTTCTTT.